This is a list of T cell receptor beta chains from one sample in a study of cytomegalovirus exposure and HLA in healthy donors. The protocol was immunoSEQ multiplex PCR, while the TCRdb copy is restricted to in-frame clones and leaves out a portion. This sample's clone table lists around 39,000 clones. The material sequenced was PBMCs. All receptors come from a male donor in good health and CMV-seronegative. The CDR3 runs from the conserved cysteine through the conserved F or W. D genes are given only for firm matches.

CDR3 protein: CAWLISGGAWETQYF; CDR3 DNA: TGTGCCTGGCTAATTAGCGGGGGGGCCTGGGAGACCCAGTACTTC; V gene: TRBV30; D gene: TRBD2; J gene: TRBJ2-5
CDR3 protein: CASIKDIAAYEQYF; CDR3 DNA: TGTGCCAGCATAAAGGACATCGCCGCCTACGAGCAGTACTTC; V gene: TRBV6-1; D gene: NA; J gene: TRBJ2-7
CDR3 protein: CASSLDLGTLAKNIQYF; CDR3 DNA: TGTGCCAGCAGCTTAGATTTGGGCACCCTAGCCAAAAACATTCAGTACTTC; V gene: TRBV11-2; D gene: NA; J gene: TRBJ2-4
CDR3 protein: CASNAGVNEQFF; CDR3 DNA: TGTGCCAGCAACGCAGGGGTAAATGAGCAGTTCTTC; V gene: TRBV11-2; D gene: NA; J gene: TRBJ2-1
CDR3 protein: CASSQSLWNRGDYGYTF; CDR3 DNA: TGTGCCAGCAGCCAATCGCTGTGGAACAGGGGAGACTATGGCTACACCTTC; V gene: TRBV16; D gene: TRBD1; J gene: TRBJ1-2
CDR3 protein: CASSIGPPSARYNEQFF; CDR3 DNA: TGTGCCAGTAGTATAGGGCCCCCTAGCGCTAGATACAATGAGCAGTTCTTC; V gene: TRBV19; D gene: NA; J gene: TRBJ2-1
CDR3 protein: CASSGTETYGYTF; CDR3 DNA: TGTGCCAGCTCAGGGACAGAGACCTATGGCTACACCTTC; V gene: TRBV18; D gene: TRBD1; J gene: TRBJ1-2
CDR3 protein: CASRLGYTGELFF; CDR3 DNA: TGTGCCAGCAGGCTAGGATACACCGGGGAGCTGTTTTTT; V gene: TRBV5-4; D gene: NA; J gene: TRBJ2-2
CDR3 protein: CASSQLSGTEAFF; CDR3 DNA: TGTGCCAGCAGCCAATTGAGCGGCACTGAAGCTTTCTTT; V gene: TRBV9; D gene: NA; J gene: TRBJ1-1
CDR3 protein: CASRSDAGSPLHF; CDR3 DNA: TGCGCCAGCAGGTCCGATGCCGGTTCACCCCTCCACTTT; V gene: TRBV5-1; D gene: NA; J gene: TRBJ1-6
CDR3 protein: CASSPSGRSSPLHF; CDR3 DNA: TGTGCCAGCTCACCGTCAGGGAGGAGTTCACCCCTCCACTTT; V gene: TRBV18; D gene: NA; J gene: TRBJ1-6
CDR3 protein: CASRHRGEEDTQYF; CDR3 DNA: TGTGCCAGTAGGCACAGGGGGGAGGAAGATACGCAGTATTTT; V gene: TRBV19; D gene: TRBD1; J gene: TRBJ2-3
CDR3 protein: CASSPRPGGNQPQHF; CDR3 DNA: TGTGCCAGCAGTCCACGACCAGGGGGCAATCAGCCCCAGCATTTT; V gene: TRBV6-5; D gene: NA; J gene: TRBJ1-5
CDR3 protein: CASSSGTGGGTDTQYF; CDR3 DNA: TGTGCCAGTAGTTCCGGGACTGGGGGTGGCACAGATACGCAGTATTTT; V gene: TRBV19; D gene: NA; J gene: TRBJ2-3
CDR3 protein: CASSRAGADTQYF; CDR3 DNA: TGTGCCAGCAGCCGCGCTGGAGCAGATACGCAGTATTTT; V gene: TRBV7-3; D gene: NA; J gene: TRBJ2-3
CDR3 protein: CASSLNSDTQYF; CDR3 DNA: TGTGCCAGCAGCTTAAACTCAGATACGCAGTATTTT; V gene: TRBV11-2; D gene: NA; J gene: TRBJ2-3
CDR3 protein: CASRTVLNEKLFF; CDR3 DNA: TGTGCCAGCAGGACAGTCCTTAATGAAAAACTGTTTTTT; V gene: TRBV2; D gene: NA; J gene: TRBJ1-4
CDR3 protein: CASSDRDTGELFF; CDR3 DNA: TGCGCCAGCAGTGACAGGGACACCGGGGAGCTGTTTTTT; V gene: TRBV10-1; D gene: NA; J gene: TRBJ2-2
CDR3 protein: CASSRFSGRYQETQYF; CDR3 DNA: TGTGCCAGTAGCAGGTTCAGCGGGCGGTACCAAGAGACCCAGTACTTC; V gene: TRBV19; D gene: NA; J gene: TRBJ2-5
CDR3 protein: CASSHDRGVRTEAFF; CDR3 DNA: TGTGCCAGCTCACACGACAGGGGGGTTAGGACTGAAGCTTTCTTT; V gene: TRBV18; D gene: TRBD1; J gene: TRBJ1-1
CDR3 protein: CATLEETQYF; CDR3 DNA: TGCGCCACTTTGGAGGAGACCCAGTACTTC; V gene: TRBV10-2; D gene: NA; J gene: TRBJ2-5
CDR3 protein: CASSQGIRAGELFF; CDR3 DNA: TGTGCCAGCAGCCAAGGAATCAGGGCCGGGGAGCTGTTTTTT; V gene: TRBV4-2; D gene: NA; J gene: TRBJ2-2
CDR3 protein: CASRGTGGFTDTQYF; CDR3 DNA: TGTGCCAGCAGGGGGACAGGGGGCTTCACAGATACGCAGTATTTT; V gene: TRBV2; D gene: TRBD1; J gene: TRBJ2-3
CDR3 protein: CASSLNSGRGNYGYTF; CDR3 DNA: TGCGCCAGCAGCTTGAATTCGGGGCGGGGAAACTATGGCTACACCTTC; V gene: TRBV5-1; D gene: NA; J gene: TRBJ1-2
CDR3 protein: CASTFVGGDGYTF; CDR3 DNA: TGTGCCAGCACATTTGTAGGGGGGGATGGCTACACCTTC; V gene: TRBV6-1; D gene: NA; J gene: TRBJ1-2
CDR3 protein: CASSESGTGSYEQYF; CDR3 DNA: TGTGCCAGCAGTGAGTCCGGGACAGGTAGCTACGAGCAGTACTTC; V gene: TRBV6-1; D gene: TRBD1; J gene: TRBJ2-7
CDR3 protein: CASSLWEGDTIYF; CDR3 DNA: TGTGCCAGCAGCTTATGGGAGGGGGACACCATATATTTT; V gene: TRBV7-3; D gene: NA; J gene: TRBJ1-3
CDR3 protein: CASSQGLRYRGPEQPQHF; CDR3 DNA: TGCGCCAGCAGTCAAGGCCTCCGCTACAGGGGACCAGAGCAGCCCCAGCATTTT; V gene: TRBV23-1; D gene: TRBD1; J gene: TRBJ1-5
CDR3 protein: CASSKYDRKRRNF; CDR3 DNA: TGTGCCAGCAGCAAATATGACAGGAAGAGGCGAAATTTT; V gene: TRBV21-1; D gene: NA; J gene: TRBJ1-5
CDR3 protein: CASSSEFAGQGALGYTF; CDR3 DNA: TGTGCCAGCAGCTCTGAGTTTGCGGGACAGGGGGCGCTCGGCTACACCTTC; V gene: TRBV11-3; D gene: TRBD1; J gene: TRBJ1-2
CDR3 protein: CASSPRTAQYQETQYF; CDR3 DNA: TGTGCCAGCAGTCCCCGGACAGCCCAGTACCAAGAGACCCAGTACTTC; V gene: TRBV28; D gene: NA; J gene: TRBJ2-5
CDR3 protein: CASSQARTIAYEQYF; CDR3 DNA: TGTGCCAGCAGCCAAGCAAGGACAATCGCCTACGAGCAGTACTTC; V gene: TRBV6-1; D gene: NA; J gene: TRBJ2-7
CDR3 protein: CASSPLDREWNEQFF; CDR3 DNA: TGCGCCAGCAGCCCCCTGGACAGGGAATGGAATGAGCAGTTCTTC; V gene: TRBV5-1; D gene: TRBD1; J gene: TRBJ2-1
CDR3 protein: CASSERTTEAFF; CDR3 DNA: TGTGCCAGCAGCGAGCGAACCACTGAAGCTTTCTTT; V gene: TRBV6-1; D gene: NA; J gene: TRBJ1-1
CDR3 protein: CASSIGEHTIYF; CDR3 DNA: TGTGCCAGTAGTATAGGCGAGCACACCATATATTTT; V gene: TRBV19; D gene: NA; J gene: TRBJ1-3
CDR3 protein: CASSARPQHF; CDR3 DNA: TGTGCCAGCAGTGCCAGGCCCCAGCATTTT; V gene: TRBV6-1; D gene: NA; J gene: TRBJ1-5
CDR3 protein: CASSEGGTGEREQYF; CDR3 DNA: TGTGCCAGCAGTGAGGGGGGGACAGGGGAACGGGAGCAGTACTTC; V gene: TRBV2; D gene: TRBD1; J gene: TRBJ2-7